One sample yielded the 17 T cell receptor beta chains listed below, sequenced in a study of T cells in localized non-small cell lung cancer. Clones were sequenced by immunoSEQ multiplex PCR, and TCRdb holds only the in-frame ones, with some missing. The data show roughly 30,000 clones, about 90% seen once. The material sequenced was peripheral blood, taken before any cancer treatment. The source of these receptors is a woman aged 18-55 years with stage I lung adenocarcinoma.

Only one count was recorded for this clone. The chain has TRBV4-3 and TRBJ2-1, with D unresolved. Trimming took 3 bases from V and 4 from J, leaving 7 bases between them. CDR1 and CDR2 from the germline V gene are LGHNA and YSLEER. The CDR3 runs to 13 residues. The chain's CDR3 is CASSHRRYNEQFF. In DNA, the CDR3 is TGCGCCAGCAGCCACCGGCGGTACAATGAGCAGTTCTTC.

The chain couples TRBV7-2 to TRBJ1-3; D might be TRBD1 (5 bases). Trimming took off 3 bases at V and 1 base at J, with 7 bases between the two ends. Germline V gives CDR1 SGHTA, CDR2 FQGNSA. This CDR3 contains 14 residues. CDR3 residues: CASSLRGSGNTIYF. The CDR3 nucleotides read TGTGCCAGCAGCTTGAGGGGATCTGGAAACACCATATATTTT.

J is TRBJ2-7 and V is TRBV5-1, with TRBD1 as a possible D gene (5 bases). Between the trimmed V and J ends, which lost 7 bases and 5 bases, there was a span of 19 bases. This CDR3 is built from 14 residues. Looked up from germline, CDR1 is SGHRS and CDR2 is YFSETQ. CDR3 DNA sequence: TGCGCCAGCTTCTCGGGCAGGGTAGGAGACGAGCAGTACTTC. Translated, it gives CASFSGRVGDEQYF.

This chain uses TRBV5-6 with TRBJ2-3; D is perhaps TRBD2 (6 bases). From germline, CDR1 is SGHDT and CDR2 YYEEEE. The CDR3 has 16 residues. Trimming pared 1 base from V and 1 base from J, leaving 13 bases between. CDR3: CASSLNGGGGTDTQYF. CDR3 DNA sequence: TGTGCCAGCAGCTTGAATGGGGGAGGAGGCACAGATACGCAGTATTTT.

The table lists this clone with a few counts. V usage is TRBV7-9 and J usage is TRBJ2-5; D tentatively reads TRBD1 or TRBD2 (6 bases each). This CDR3 is built from 15 residues. CDR1 and CDR2 from the germline V gene are SEHNR and FQNEAQ (reference sequence). Trimming removed 4 bases from V and 2 bases from J, with 14 bases in between. In nucleotides, the CDR3 is TGTGCCAGCAGCTCTTGGGGGGCTGGGCAAGAGACCCAGTACTTC. This sequence encodes CASSSWGAGQETQYF.

The chain joins TRBV9 to TRBJ1-2; D unresolved. Germline assignment: CDR1 SGDLS and CDR2 YYNGEE. Trimming took 2 bases from V and 6 from J, leaving 11 bases between them. The CDR3 covers 13 residues. The CDR3, as DNA: TGTGCCAGCAGCGTTTATCAGAGGGATGGCTACACCTTC. It specifies CASSVYQRDGYTF. Drawing the rest from reference TRBV9 and TRBJ1-2, the complete variable domain is DSGVTQTPKHLITATGQRVTLRCSPRSGDLSVYWYQQSLDQGLQFLIQYYNGEERAKGNILERFSAQQFPDLHSELNLSSLELGDSALYFCASSVYQRDGYTFGSGTRLTVV.

The V and J genes are TRBV5-1 and TRBJ1-1, with D tentatively TRBD1 (5 bases). V lost 4 bases to trimming and J lost 0 bases, with 7 bases between them. The CDR3 length is 13 residues. Germline V gene sequence: CDR1 SGHRS, CDR2 YFSETQ. CDR3 in amino acids: CASSPGLNTEAFF. In DNA form, the CDR3 reads TGCGCCAGCAGCCCGGGACTGAACACTGAAGCTTTCTTT.

The V and J genes are TRBV6-1 and TRBJ2-5; 9 bases are shared with TRBD1. V lost 6 bases to trimming and J lost 5 bases; unmatched junction nucleotides: 7. In germline, CDR1 is MNHNS, CDR2 SASEGT. CDR3 length equals 14 residues. The CDR3 DNA follows: TGTGCCAGCAGCCTCCGGGACAGGGTCGAGACCCAGTACTTC. Its translation is CASSLRDRVETQYF.

This rearrangement joins TRBV5-4 to TRBJ1-1, with a weak D call TRBD1 (5 bases). V was clipped by 1 base and J by 0 bases, with 10 bases between them. CDR3 size: 15 residues. Germline CDR1 and CDR2: SGHNT and YYREEE (reference sequence). CDR3: CASSLWGEMNTEAFF. The CDR3 DNA reads as TGTGCCAGCAGCTTGTGGGGGGAGATGAACACTGAAGCTTTCTTT.

This chain joins TRBV9 and TRBJ2-6; D perhaps matches TRBD1 (5 bases). There are 16 residues in the CDR3. Germline assignment: CDR1 SGDLS and CDR2 YYNGEE. The V end was cut by 0 bases, the J end by 3 bases, with 10 bases between. The CDR3 loop reads CASSVGQGSGANVLTF. CDR3 nucleotide sequence: TGTGCCAGCAGCGTAGGGCAGGGTAGTGGGGCCAACGTCCTGACTTTC.

V is TRBV5-1 and J is TRBJ2-1; no firm D call. The germline CDR1 and CDR2 sequences are SGHRS and YFSETQ. The CDR3 has 11 residues. V gave up 0 bases and J gave up 9 bases, with 4 bases separating them. CDR3 sequence: CASSLGFEQFF. DNA for the CDR3: TGCGCCAGCAGCTTGGGATTTGAGCAGTTCTTC.

V is TRBV6-5 and J is TRBJ1-2, with a weak D call TRBD1 (5 bases). Per the germline V gene, CDR1 is MNHEY and CDR2 is SVGAGI. Trimming left V 5 bases short and J 8 bases short, with 21 bases between. This CDR3 spans 15 amino acids. The CDR3 sequence is CASSHGSGTEGGYTF. The CDR3 DNA sequence: TGTGCCAGCAGTCACGGGTCGGGGACCGAGGGAGGCTACACCTTC.

The V call is TRBV30, the J call TRBJ2-2, with 8 bases identical to TRBD1. The V gene end was trimmed by 5 bases and the J gene end by 5 bases; junction bases not matched to a gene: 4. CDR1 is GTSNPN and CDR2 is SVGIG in the germline V gene (reference sequence). The CDR3 covers 13 residues. CDR3 region: CAWGQGETGELFF. CDR3 nucleotides: TGTGCCTGGGGACAGGGCGAGACCGGGGAGCTGTTTTTT.

The V call is TRBV18, the J call TRBJ1-5, with TRBD1 as a possible D gene (5 bases). In germline, CDR1 is KGHSH, CDR2 LQKENI. Trimming stripped 4 bases from V and 4 bases from J, with 11 bases between. The CDR3 consists of 14 residues. The chain's CDR3 is CASSRGGTNQPQHF. In DNA form, the CDR3 reads TGTGCCAGCTCACGTGGGGGAACGAATCAGCCCCAGCATTTT.

V usage is TRBV30 and J usage is TRBJ1-3; 9 nucleotides match TRBD1. The junction had 17 bases not matched to a gene; V was cut back by 4 bases and J by 4 bases. In germline, CDR1 is GTSNPN, CDR2 SVGIG (reference sequence). The CDR3 length is 18 residues. As DNA, the CDR3 is TGTGCCTGGATCCCGAAGCCGGGACAGGGAGGATCAGGAAACACCATATATTTT. It codes for CAWIPKPGQGGSGNTIYF.

This chain connects TRBV7-9 to TRBJ2-7, with a weak D call TRBD2 (5 bases). The germline V gene encodes CDR1 SEHNR and CDR2 FQNEAQ (reference sequence). The V end lost 5 bases, the J end lost 2 bases, and 19 bases lay between the germline ends. The CDR3 totals 16 residues. The CDR3 is CASSENSRGPPYEQYF. The CDR3 DNA reads as TGTGCCAGCAGCGAAAACTCCCGGGGTCCCCCCTACGAGCAGTACTTC.

This clone was observed a single time. The chain links TRBV30 to TRBJ1-5; D gene ambiguous. The CDR3 covers 14 residues. Germline V gives CDR1 GTSNPN, CDR2 SVGIG (reference sequence). V was trimmed by 1 base and J by 0 bases, leaving 7 bases between them. The CDR3 loop is CAWSGADSNQPQHF. The CDR3 DNA sequence: TGTGCCTGGAGTGGGGCGGATAGCAATCAGCCCCAGCATTTT. The full variable domain, its missing parts supplied by reference TRBV30 and TRBJ1-5, is SQTIHQWPATLVQPVGSPLSLECTVEGTSNPNLYWYRQAAGRGLQLLFYSVGIGQISSEVPQNLSASRPQDRQFILSSKKLLLSDSGFYLCAWSGADSNQPQHFGDGTRLSIL.